This T cell receptor beta chain was recorded in a study of shared clonotypes between healthy human individuals. As defined, naive CD8 cells were CD45RO-negative and positively selected for CCR7, with terminally differentiated effector memory CD45RA+ cells excluded. The CDR3 contains 13 residues. Germline assignment: CDR1 LNHDA and CDR2 SQIVND (reference sequence). The V and J ends lost 3 bases and 5 bases respectively, with 11 bases between them. Repertoires were generated with immunoSEQ multiplex PCR, while TCRdb's copy carries only in-frame clones and drops some. The data contain over 2,000,000 clones, 93% of them singletons.

The TCR sequence derives from a man younger than 35 in good health. Some clones in this sample may be carry-over from other donors' samples. The sequenced sample was naive CD8+ T cells from PBMCs. This chain uses TRBV19 with TRBJ2-7, with D hard to call. The CDR3, as DNA: TGTGCCAGTAGTATCGGCAGTTTCAACGAGCAGTACTTC. It is translated as CASSIGSFNEQYF.